This TCR beta chain was found in a study of graft-versus-host responses after intestinal transplantation. V dropped 5 bases and J dropped 4 bases, with 18 bases sitting between them. The CDR3 consists of 15 residues. Germline lookup yields CDR1 SGHTA and CDR2 FQGNSA. Tissue from the graft was processed to free its intraepithelial and lamina propria lymphocytes. Profiled with immunoSEQ multiplex PCR; TCRdb holds only in-frame clones, not every one. The data hold roughly 2,000 clones, with about 85% observed a single time. This clone was observed once. Sequenced here: ileum tissue, sampled 55 to 60 days after intestinal transplant. The chain joins TRBV7-2 to TRBJ2-7, with D perhaps matching TRBD2 (6 bases). The sequence was obtained from a human patient who received an intestinal transplant, so some T cells may come from the graft donor. CDR3: CASSPDAGGGYEQYF. The CDR3 bases are TGTGCCAGCAGCCCTGACGCAGGTGGGGGGTACGAGCAGTACTTC.